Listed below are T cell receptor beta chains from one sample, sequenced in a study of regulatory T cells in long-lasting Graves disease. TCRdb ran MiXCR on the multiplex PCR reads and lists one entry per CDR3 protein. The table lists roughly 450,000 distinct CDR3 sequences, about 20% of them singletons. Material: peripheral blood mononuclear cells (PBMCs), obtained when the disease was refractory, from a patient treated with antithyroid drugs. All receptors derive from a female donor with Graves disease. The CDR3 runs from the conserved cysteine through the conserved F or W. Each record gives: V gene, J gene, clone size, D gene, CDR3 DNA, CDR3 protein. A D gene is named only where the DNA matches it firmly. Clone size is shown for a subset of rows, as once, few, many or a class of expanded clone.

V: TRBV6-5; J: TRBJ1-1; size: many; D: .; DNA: TGTGCCAGCAGTTACGGGGGGGTGAACACTGAAGCTTTCTTT; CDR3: CASSYGGVNTEAFF
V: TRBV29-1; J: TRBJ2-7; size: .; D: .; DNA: TGCAGCGTTGAAGTGGCCTTCTACGAGCAGTACTTC; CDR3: CSVEVAFYEQYF
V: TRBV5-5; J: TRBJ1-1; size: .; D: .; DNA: TGTGCCAGCGCCACCCCTTGGGGGAACACTGAAGCTTTCTTT; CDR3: CASATPWGNTEAFF
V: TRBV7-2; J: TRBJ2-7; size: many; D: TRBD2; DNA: TGTGCCAGCAGCCTCGGGACTAGCGGGAGGGCAGGGTACGAGCAGTACTTC; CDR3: CASSLGTSGRAGYEQYF
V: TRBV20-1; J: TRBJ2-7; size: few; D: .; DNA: TGCAGTGCTCGGGGGGACATTTCCTACGAGCAGTACTTC; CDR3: CSARGDISYEQYF
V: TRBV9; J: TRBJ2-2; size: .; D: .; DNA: TGTGCCAGCAGCGTAGTTTCAGGGCTGGGCCCAGGGGAGCTGTTTTTT; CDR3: CASSVVSGLGPGELFF
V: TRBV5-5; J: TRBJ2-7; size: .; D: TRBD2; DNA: TGTGCCAGCAGCCCAGGACTAGCGGAGTACGAGCAGTACTTC; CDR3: CASSPGLAEYEQYF
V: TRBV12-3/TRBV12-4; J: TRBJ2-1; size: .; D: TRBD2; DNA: TGTGCCAGCAGGACTAGCGGGAGTCCTATTGAGCAGTTCTTC; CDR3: CASRTSGSPIEQFF
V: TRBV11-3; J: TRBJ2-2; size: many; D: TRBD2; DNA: TGTGCCAGCAGCTTGGGACTAGCGGAGACCGGGGAGCTGTTTTTT; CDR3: CASSLGLAETGELFF
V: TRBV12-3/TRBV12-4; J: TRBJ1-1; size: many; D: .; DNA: TGTGCCAGCCAGCAGGGGACACAGAACACTGAAGCTTTCTTT; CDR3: CASQQGTQNTEAFF
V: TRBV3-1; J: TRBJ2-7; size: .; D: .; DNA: TGTGCCAGCAGCCAAGATCTAGTGGAGGGCGAGCAGTACTTC; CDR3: CASSQDLVEGEQYF
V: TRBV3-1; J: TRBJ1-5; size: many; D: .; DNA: TGTGCCAGCAGCCAGGGAAGAAGAAGCAATCAGCCCCAGCATTTT; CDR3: CASSQGRRSNQPQHF
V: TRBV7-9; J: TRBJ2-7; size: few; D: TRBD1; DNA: TGTGCCAGCAGCTCCTCAGGGACAGCGATATCCTACGAGCAGTACTTC; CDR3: CASSSSGTAISYEQYF
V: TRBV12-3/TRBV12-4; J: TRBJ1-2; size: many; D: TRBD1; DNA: TGTGCCAGCACGGAACGGACAGGGGGTTCGGGCTACACCTTC; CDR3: CASTERTGGSGYTF
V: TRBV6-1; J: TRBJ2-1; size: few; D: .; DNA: TGTGCCAGCGCCCTTACGGGATTGGATGAGCAGTTCTTC; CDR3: CASALTGLDEQFF